The text below deals with one T cell receptor beta chain. This clonotype was recorded at least ten times. Its antigen is not yet known. Per-nucleotide qualities are absent, and no much larger clonotype sits a single base away. The data are from a study of glioma-infiltrating T cells listed by TCRdb under 2016. Background on the whole study: Sequencing of TCR alpha- and beta-chain repertoires was performed on glioma tissue, on non-neoplastic brain tissue, and on matched peripheral blood mononuclear cells. Three low-grade glioma patients, several primary glioblastoma patients and three non-glioma patients contributing non-neoplastic brain tissue were included in the paired cohort. To measure divergence between tissue and blood T-cell populations, each tissue-infiltrating repertoire was compared with the peripheral blood repertoire of the same patient.

From the cysteine up to the phenylalanine, the CDR3 has a length of 14 residues. Only the CDR3 DNA stays, 42 bases, in frame from base 1. CDR1 and CDR2 (MDHEN, SYDVKM) derive from the germline V gene. At the junction V is shortened by 6 bases and J by 6 bases; bases outside the gene matches: 8. Points the paper makes about the study in general: The group comparisons were based on small numbers of patients: three non-neoplastic, three low-grade glioma and several glioblastoma patients. VJ-independent divergence between tissue and blood was found to be below expectation in non-neoplastic patients but above expectation in all gliomas, particularly low-grade gliomas. Very few CDR3 sequences were shared between tissue and blood, attributed to high CDR3 diversity and limited sampling.

TCR alpha and beta CDR3 regions were amplified with the iRepertoire nested amplicon-rescue multiplex PCR (arm-PCR) platform from RNA. For one-step reverse transcription and amplification, roughly 90-450 ng of tissue mRNA or PBMC total RNA was used as input. Following bead purification, Illumina adapters were added by a secondary multiplex PCR, and the libraries were gel-purified between 200 and 400 bp. Libraries carried internal 6-nucleotide barcodes used for demultiplexing. Sequencing of libraries was performed on an Illumina MiSeq with 2x220 or 2x250 nucleotide paired-end reads. As for the original processing: FLASH 1.2.11 was used to merge paired reads, and BWA-MEM then aligned the reads to the GRCh37 human genome before TRA and TRB reads were extracted. V and J assignment used an IMGT-derived reference of cassette sequences and CDR3 motifs that included pseudogenes. Reads were translated in three frames, and productive CDR3s were defined as those with a C...FGXG motif and no stop codons. Clonotypes were defined as unique combinations of V-J cassette pair and CDR3 amino acid sequence. Reads were filtered by Hamming distance, with the threshold set by the sequence error rate of each sample in mapped regions. In-frame beta chains were kept once TCRdb had trimmed the public reads at Q25 with fastp and called clones with MiXCR. Rows merge per CDR3 protein into single entries with the most common DNA and genes. These V and J calls are TCRdb output, not the study's own analysis. This sample has some 130,000 distinct CDR3 sequences in its table, and around 25% of those were observed once. About a quarter of the sample belongs to the ten largest clones.

This clonotype originated in a human donor with low-grade glioma or glioblastoma, undergoing nonglioma brain surgery, or in good health (not recorded which). Sequenced input: glioma tissue, nonneoplastic brain tissue, or PBMCs (not recorded which). Recombination connected TRBV28 to TRBJ2-1; TRBD1 matches 7 bases in the middle. The CDR3 region reads CASRTPRDSNEQFF. In nucleotide form, the sequence is TGTGCCAGCAGAACACCCCGGGACAGCAATGAGCAGTTCTTC.